A single TCR beta chain is shown here with its context. The antigen remains undetermined. This sample is part of a study of T cell responses to AZD1222 COVID-19 vaccine. Germline-derived CDR1 and CDR2 are MNHEY and SMNVEV (reference sequence). This CDR3 has 14 amino acids. V gave up 9 bases and J gave up 4 bases, with 13 bases separating them. Clones were sequenced by immunoSEQ multiplex PCR, and TCRdb holds only the in-frame ones, with some missing. The sample contains fewer than 100,000 clones, about 92% of which appear only once. Study-wide results and caveats: Donors were largely white British and mainly female; clonal diversity was possibly underestimated.

The sequenced sample was peripheral blood, obtained on day 0 of AZD1222 vaccination. This TCR was sampled from an adult in good health. The rearrangement joins TRBV27 to TRBJ1-6; D ambiguous. CDR3 sequence reads: CASKDSGYNSPLHF. The CDR3 region has the DNA TGTGCCAGTAAGGACTCGGGATATAATTCACCCCTCCACTTT.